This paragraph covers one TCR beta chain sequence. This clone has just one count. Its target antigen remains unknown. It has no much larger one-base neighbor in the sample; base qualities were not kept. Between the V and J ends, shortened by 10 bases and 2 bases respectively, the junction contains 20 bases. From the cysteine through the phenylalanine, the CDR3 covers 16 amino acids. Solely the CDR3 DNA is kept, with 48 bases framed from the first base. Via the germline V gene, CDR1 is WSHSY and CDR2 SAAADI. The data were taken from a study of blood T cell repertoires in COVID-19 (dated by TCRdb to about 2020). For the wider study: Samples from collaborators originated in the United States, Italy and Spain and spanned both the acute and convalescent phases of COVID-19. The dataset comprised deeply sampled blood TCRbeta repertoires from subjects exposed to, actively infected with, or recovered from COVID-19. The prospective study material was composed of cDNA or gDNA derived from T cells, B-cell-depleted T cells, or PBMCs. Where available, HLA class I and class II types were taken from metadata supplied by the sample provider and were not determined by assay-based typing. The repertoires were released in a freely available public database intended as a resource for research on the immune response to SARS-CoV-2. Sample metadata almost always included a de-identified subject ID, COVID-19 status, age in years and sex. Samples came from the ongoing ImmuneRACE study (first 160 participants) plus 1,254 subjects from 6 global collaborators. General conclusions and limits of the study: How much clinical and demographic metadata was included differed by source and by participant, and the metadata was provided uncurated.

Samples from volunteer blood donors who had recovered from COVID-19 were contributed by a second Seattle source. Whole blood was collected in K2EDTA tubes by collaborating institutions according to the institutions' own protocols. For TCRbeta analysis, collaborators shipped samples as frozen whole blood, isolated PBMCs, or DNA extracted from either of those sample types. TCRbeta CDR3 regions were amplified from genomic DNA using the immunoSEQ Assay, a bias-controlled multiplex PCR. From the authors' description of their analysis: The number of nucleated cells in each sample was estimated from the amplification of reference gene primers within the assay. Sequence reads were collapsed and filtered to measure the absolute abundance of every unique TCRbeta CDR3 rearrangement. For each sample, productive Simpson clonality was calculated as the square root of Simpson's diversity index across productive rearrangements. TCRdb carries this immuneACCESS record with in-frame sequences only. Its versions omit some clonotypes, under half of them owing to an unresolved V gene in the studies checked, with the rest unexplained. V, J and clone size are those of that table, while D and trimming were read from the DNA. This sample lists under 300,000 clones; around 87% were detected once. 6% to 9% of the sample comes from the top ten.

Sequenced material: peripheral blood. The receptor was isolated from a man between 60 and 75 years old who had recovered from COVID-19. The chain couples TRBV10-2 to TRBJ2-2, and perhaps TRBD2 as D gene, on 7 matching bases. The CDR3 protein: CATPTGGGANTGELFF. At the DNA level, the sequence is TGCGCCACCCCTACTGGAGGGGGGGCAAACACCGGGGAGCTGTTTTTT.